Listed here is a single T cell receptor beta chain. The antigen is unknown. Cycle 7 day 1, cycle 4 day 1, and baseline were the timepoints at which blood was sampled. This specimen comes from a study of OX40 agonist ivuxolimab in advanced cancers. Regarding the study as a whole: CD4+ and CD8+ T cells in blood underwent clonal expansion by week 6 at 0.1 to 3.0 mg/kg.

CDR1 and CDR2 (germline): MNHEY, SMNVEV (reference sequence). V shed 6 bases and J shed 2 bases, with 14 bases lying between them. This CDR3 contains 15 residues. Libraries were prepared by immunoSEQ multiplex PCR; TCRdb keeps only in-frame clonotypes and omits some of them. The table includes tens of thousands of clones, approximately 90% detected once. The input for sequencing was CD4+ or CD8+ T cells sorted from blood, taken in a trial of the OX40 agonist ivuxolimab. This TCR was recovered from an adult with an advanced solid tumor such as melanoma, head and neck, liver or kidney cancer. V is TRBV27 and J is TRBJ1-5; maybe TRBD1 (6 bases). This chain's CDR3 is CASRDNYRGNQPQHF. CDR3 nucleotides: TGTGCCAGCAGGGATAATTACAGGGGCAATCAGCCCCAGCATTTT.